Below are 7 T cell receptor beta chains sequenced from a single sample in a study of blood T cell repertoires in COVID-19. Generated by immunoSEQ multiplex PCR, the TCRdb table keeps only in-frame clones and is missing some. The sample contains around 380,000 clones, roughly 86% of which appear only once. The sample was peripheral blood. Every receptor here comes from a human donor with acute or convalescent COVID-19. The donor label of this sample is uncertain.

The CDR3 loop is CASKSGQGGNEQYF. In DNA, the CDR3 is TGTGCCAGCAAATCGGGACAGGGAGGCAACGAGCAGTACTTC. The genes are TRBV19 and TRBJ2-7, with TRBD1 matching 9 bases. Per the germline V gene, CDR1 is LNHDA and CDR2 is SQIVND (reference sequence). The CDR3 has 14 residues. The ends lost 9 bases at V and 5 bases at J; junction bases unmatched: 11.

The chain recombines TRBV4-1 with TRBJ2-7; 13 bases match TRBD2. This CDR3 spans 15 amino acids. Per germline, CDR1 MGHRA and CDR2 YSYEKL. The V and J ends lost 4 bases and 2 bases, in that order; junction bases with no gene match: 2. CDR3 sequence reads: CASSRTSGGAYEQYF. In nucleotides, the CDR3 is TGCGCCAGCAGCCGCACTAGCGGGGGGGCCTACGAGCAGTACTTC.

This clone occurred once. The CDR3 bases are TGTGCCAGCAGCTTAACGGCAGGGCTTACCTACGAGCAGTACTTC. Translating it yields CASSLTAGLTYEQYF. The V call is TRBV7-9, the J call TRBJ2-7; weak D call: TRBD1 (5 bases). This CDR3 is built from 15 residues. Germline CDR1 SEHNR, CDR2 FQNEAQ (reference sequence). V lost 2 bases and J 2 bases, leaving 13 bases between the germline ends. The entire variable domain, with the rest obtained from reference TRBV7-9 and TRBJ2-7, is as follows: DTGVSQNPRHKITKRGQNVTFRCDPISEHNRLYWYRQTLGQGPEFLTYFQNEAQLEKSRLLSDRFSAERPKGSFSTLEIQRTEQGDSAMYLCASSLTAGLTYEQYFGPGTRLTVT.

This clone has a single count. The V and J genes are TRBV7-2 and TRBJ2-5; 8 positions match TRBD1. The ends lost 5 bases at V and 2 bases at J; junction bases unmatched: 10. CDR1 and CDR2 from the germline V gene are SGHTA and FQGNSA. The CDR3 is 16 residues long. The chain's CDR3 is CASSPWERQGQETQYF. The CDR3 bases are TGTGCCAGCAGCCCCTGGGAGAGACAGGGGCAAGAGACCCAGTACTTC.

This clone was observed many times. This chain uses TRBV7-9 with TRBJ1-3, with a possible D match to TRBD1 (5 bases). The V and J ends lost 4 bases and 5 bases respectively, with 15 bases between them. CDR3 length: 15 residues. The germline CDR1 and CDR2 sequences are SEHNR and FQNEAQ (reference sequence). The CDR3 loop is CASSSTGVSRNTIYF. The DNA for the CDR3 is TGTGCCAGCAGCTCAACGGGGGTATCGCGAAACACCATATATTTT.

The genes are TRBV7-2 and TRBJ2-6; weak D call: TRBD1 (6 bases). V was pared by 6 bases and J by 1 base, with 10 bases between. CDR1 and CDR2 from the germline V gene are SGHTA and FQGNSA. CDR3 size: 15 residues. The CDR3 sequence: CASRPQGSGANVLTF. Here the CDR3 DNA reads TGTGCCAGCAGGCCACAGGGATCTGGGGCCAACGTCCTGACTTTC.

This chain uses TRBV4-2 with TRBJ2-4, with 9 bases aligning to TRBD2. Germline-derived CDR1 and CDR2 are LGHNA and YNFKEQ. The V and J ends lost 3 bases and 3 bases, in that order; junction bases with no gene match: 12. This CDR3 spans 18 amino acids. The CDR3 sequence: CASSQRERGRALKNIQYF. DNA of the CDR3: TGTGCCAGCAGCCAGAGGGAGCGCGGGAGGGCCCTCAAAAACATTCAGTACTTC.